A selection of T cell receptor beta chains follows, all from one sample in a study of post-analysis software for immune sequencing data. Using its own MiXCR run on the PCR reads, TCRdb lists one record per CDR3 protein. The repertoire includes about 770,000 distinct CDR3 sequences, roughly 46% of them detected once, and 4.9% sits in the top ten. The source material was blood. These receptors were obtained from a girl aged 5 to 17 with multiple sclerosis. The CDR3 runs from the conserved cysteine through the conserved F or W. A D gene is named only where the DNA matches it firmly. Clone size appears in some rows only: once, few, many, or a class for an expanded clone.

TRBJ2-1 | TRBV4-3 | TRBD2 | . | CASGYGRVGNEQFF | TGCGCCAGCGGGTACGGGAGGGTGGGCAATGAGCAGTTCTTC
TRBJ2-1 | TRBV6-2/TRBV6-3 | TRBD1 | few | CASSSTGAKRDEQFF | TGTGCCAGCAGTTCGACAGGGGCCAAACGGGATGAGCAGTTCTTC
TRBJ2-5 | TRBV20-1 | . | . | CSAMAQETQYF | TGCAGTGCTATGGCGCAAGAGACCCAGTACTTC
TRBJ2-1 | TRBV7-7 | . | . | CASSTGPNPNEQFF | TGTGCTAGCAGCACCGGACCAAACCCCAATGAGCAGTTCTTC
TRBJ2-1 | TRBV11-2 | TRBD2 | . | CASSSPAGGSYNEQFF | TGTGCCAGCAGCTCCCCAGCGGGAGGCTCCTACAATGAGCAGTTCTTC
TRBJ2-3 | TRBV3-1 | . | few | CASSQRGLSDTQYF | TGTGCCAGCAGCCAGCGCGGACTGTCAGATACGCAGTATTTT
TRBJ2-7 | TRBV29-1 | TRBD2 | . | CSVDSRSPASGIIEQYF | TGCAGCGTTGACTCAAGGTCGCCGGCTAGCGGGATTATCGAGCAGTACTTC
TRBJ2-3 | TRBV20-1 | TRBD2 | few | CSAQLAGGFQDTQYF | TGCAGTGCTCAACTAGCGGGGGGTTTTCAAGATACGCAGTATTTT
TRBJ2-1 | TRBV20-1 | . | . | CSASRQGMIDNEQFF | TGCAGTGCTAGTCGGCAGGGAATGATAGACAATGAGCAGTTCTTC
TRBJ2-3 | TRBV7-4 | . | . | CASSLSGVNTDTQYF | TGTGCCAGCAGCTTGTCCGGGGTCAACACAGATACGCAGTATTTT
TRBJ2-7 | TRBV4-1 | TRBD1 | few | CASSQEYRTGNTYEQYF | TGCGCCAGCAGCCAAGAATACCGGACAGGTAATACCTACGAGCAGTACTTC
TRBJ1-2 | TRBV7-9 | . | . | CASSSDWDYDYTF | TGTGCCAGCAGCTCCGATTGGGACTATGACTACACCTTC
TRBJ2-5 | TRBV9 | TRBD2 | few | CASSPGTSGGRGQETQYF | TGTGCCAGCAGCCCCGGGACTAGCGGGGGTCGGGGCCAAGAGACCCAGTACTTC
TRBJ2-1 | TRBV12-3/TRBV12-4 | . | few | CASSDWTDPNYNEQFF | TGTGCCAGCAGCGATTGGACAGACCCAAATTACAATGAGCAGTTCTTC
TRBJ1-1 | TRBV11-2 | TRBD1 | . | CASSPPGQGAGTEAFF | TGTGCCAGCAGCCCTCCGGGACAGGGGGCAGGGACTGAAGCTTTCTTT
TRBJ2-3 | TRBV3-1 | TRBD1 | . | CAGSPGGSTDTQYF | TGTGCCGGCAGCCCAGGGGGAAGCACAGATACGCAGTATTTT
TRBJ2-1 | TRBV12-5 | . | . | CASVLPGRGDNEQFF | TGTGCTAGTGTCCTACCGGGCAGGGGGGACAATGAGCAGTTCTTC
TRBJ2-7 | TRBV15 | . | . | CATSGDYEQYF | TGTGCCACCAGCGGTGACTACGAGCAGTACTTC
TRBJ2-6 | TRBV20-1 | TRBD1 | few | CSAGTGNPGANVLTF | TGCAGTGCTGGGACAGGGAACCCTGGGGCCAACGTCCTGACTTTC
TRBJ2-3 | TRBV15 | . | few | CATATSTDTRYF | TGTGCCACAGCCACTAGCACAGATACGCGGTATTTT
TRBJ2-1 | TRBV12-3/TRBV12-4 | TRBD2 | . | CASSSTRLAGDNEQFF | TGTGCCAGCAGCTCCACCCGACTAGCGGGAGACAATGAGCAGTTCTTC
TRBJ2-6 | TRBV29-1 | . | . | CSVESPGGSGANVRTF | TGCAGCGTTGAGAGTCCGGGTGGCTCTGGGGCCAACGTCCGGACTTTC
TRBJ1-2 | TRBV29-1 | . | few | CSVENSGWYTF | TGCAGCGTTGAGAATTCAGGGTGGTACACCTTC
TRBJ2-3 | TRBV15 | TRBD2 | . | CATSRTAGGPVGTQYF | TGTGCCACCAGCCGAACAGCGGGAGGGCCCGTGGGAACGCAGTATTTT
TRBJ2-1 | TRBV4-2 | TRBD2 | few | CASSITSGRTSSYNEQFF | TGTGCCAGCAGTATTACTAGCGGGAGGACGAGCTCCTACAATGAGCAGTTCTTC
TRBJ2-3 | TRBV9 | . | . | CAGSVDVFGSGRVGDTQYF | TGTGCCGGCAGCGTAGACGTGTTTGGTAGTGGGAGAGTCGGGGATACGCAGTATTTT
TRBJ2-4 | TRBV20-1 | . | . | CSAPTGWDIQYF | TGCAGTGCTCCGACAGGATGGGACATTCAGTACTTC
TRBJ2-5 | TRBV20-1 | TRBD2 | few | CSAGPTSGRALETQYF | TGCAGTGCTGGTCCGACTAGCGGGAGGGCCCTCGAGACCCAGTACTTC
TRBJ2-1 | TRBV6-1 | . | once | CASSGRGYGNEQFF | TGTGCCAGCAGTGGAAGGGGGTATGGGAATGAGCAGTTCTTC
TRBJ2-5 | TRBV18 | . | few | CASSPRVAAKETQYF | TGTGCCAGCTCACCTAGGGTTGCGGCCAAAGAGACCCAGTACTTC
TRBJ2-5 | TRBV10-3 | TRBD1 | few | CAISSIDRVEETQYF | TGTGCCATCAGCTCAATAGACAGGGTTGAAGAGACCCAGTACTTC
TRBJ2-5 | TRBV6-6 | . | . | CASTRVGWETQYF | TGTGCCAGCACTCGTGTCGGGTGGGAGACCCAGTACTTC
TRBJ2-3 | TRBV20-1 | TRBD2 | . | CSARWAGGADTQYF | TGCAGTGCTAGGTGGGCGGGAGGCGCAGATACGCAGTATTTT
TRBJ2-5 | TRBV5-1 | . | . | CASSLMSGETETQYF | TGCGCCAGCAGCTTGATGTCAGGGGAAACGGAGACCCAGTACTTC
TRBJ2-6 | TRBV7-3 | . | few | CASSFEVSGANVLTF | TGTGCCAGCAGCTTCGAGGTCTCTGGGGCCAACGTCCTGACTTTC
TRBJ1-1 | TRBV20-1 | . | . | CSAFTGSENTEAFF | TGCAGTGCTTTCACAGGGTCGGAGAACACTGAAGCTTTCTTT
TRBJ1-2 | TRBV24-1 | . | . | CATSEGGVSPRYTF | TGTGCCACCAGTGAAGGGGGAGTCAGTCCTCGCTACACCTTC
TRBJ2-3 | TRBV12-3/TRBV12-4 | . | . | CASRGARTDTQYF | TGTGCCAGCAGAGGAGCGAGAACAGATACGCAGTATTTT
TRBJ2-3 | TRBV5-1 | TRBD2 | few | CASSHPGLVAASDTQYF | TGCGCCAGCAGCCACCCTGGACTAGTGGCGGCCTCAGATACGCAGTATTTT
TRBJ2-1 | TRBV20-1 | TRBD1 | . | CSASAGGFYNEQFF | TGCAGTGCTTCTGCAGGGGGCTTCTACAATGAGCAGTTCTTC
TRBJ1-2 | TRBV27 | . | . | CASSPRDPYTGYTF | TGTGCCAGCAGTCCCAGGGATCCATATACCGGCTACACCTTC
TRBJ1-3 | TRBV5-1 | TRBD1 | . | CASSSQPTGASGNTIYF | TGCGCCAGCAGCTCACAACCGACAGGGGCCTCTGGAAACACCATATATTTT
TRBJ2-1 | TRBV20-1 | . | . | CSARDWPRGTYNGQFF | TGCAGTGCTAGAGATTGGCCCAGGGGCACCTACAATGGGCAGTTCTTC
TRBJ2-6 | TRBV5-1 | TRBD1 | few | CASSLSGQGASGANVLTF | TGCGCCAGCAGCTTGAGTGGACAGGGGGCATCTGGGGCCAACGTCCTGACTTTC
TRBJ2-7 | TRBV7-2 | TRBD1 | few | CASSERPGQGTYEQYF | TGTGCCAGCAGCGAAAGGCCGGGACAGGGGACCTACGAGCAGTACTTC
TRBJ1-2 | TRBV29-1 | . | many | CSVDGGGYTF | TGCAGCGTTGACGGGGGCGGCTACACCTTC
TRBJ2-6 | TRBV25-1 | TRBD2 | . | CASAGGSGANVLTF | TGTGCCTCCGCGGGAGGTTCTGGGGCCAACGTCCTGACTTTC
TRBJ2-2 | TRBV18 | . | few | CASSPLRPTGDGELFF | TGTGCCAGCTCACCACTACGACCTACTGGGGACGGGGAGCTGTTTTTT
TRBJ1-1 | TRBV15 | TRBD1 | . | CATRGAGGSTEAFF | TGTGCCACCAGGGGGGCAGGGGGTAGCACTGAAGCTTTCTTT
TRBJ2-4 | TRBV29-1 | TRBD1 | . | CSARQGNGKNIQYF | TGCAGCGCCAGACAGGGGAATGGCAAAAACATTCAGTACTTC
TRBJ1-2 | TRBV5-1 | TRBD1 | few | CASSLGGQFYGYTF | TGCGCCAGCAGCTTGGGGGGACAGTTCTATGGCTACACCTTC